This TCR beta chain was identified in a study of control samples from healthy donors and cancer patients. V trimming: 6 bases; J trimming: 1 base; junction bases outside the gene matches: 6. The CDR3 has 15 amino acids. The V gene's germline CDR1 is SGHAT and CDR2 FQNNGV. Here immunoSEQ multiplex PCR was the method, and the copy in TCRdb shows in-frame clones only, minus some. Of about 140,000 clones in the sample, roughly 92% were seen once. V and J are TRBV11-2 and TRBJ2-7, with 10 bases fitting TRBD1. Sequencing used blood. The TCR originated in a man in his forties in good health. CDR3 amino acids: CASSTGTGASYEQYF. The CDR3 coding sequence is TGTGCCAGCAGTACCGGGACAGGGGCTTCCTACGAGCAGTACTTC. Together with reference TRBV11-2 and TRBJ2-7, the CDR3 gives the full variable domain: EAGVAQSPRYKIIEKRQSVAFWCNPISGHATLYWYQQILGQGPKLLIQFQNNGVVDDSQLPKDRFSAERLKGVDSTLKIQPAKLEDSAVYLCASSTGTGASYEQYFGPGTRLTVT.